This record looks at one T cell receptor beta chain sequence and its context. The target antigen is unknown. PCR involved 60 Vbeta and 13 Jbeta primers. Profiling relied on immunoSEQ multiplex PCR, and the TCRdb table lists in-frame clones only, not all of them. The profile shows about 120,000 clones, over 60% of them singletons. Donors counted as nominally healthy when sampled, yet unrecorded immune exposures were likely. The data stem from a study of cytomegalovirus exposure and HLA in healthy donors. Findings of the study overall: Analyses of presence and absence presupposed an approximately uniform sequencing depth across donors. Most CMV-associated TCR beta chains appeared HLA-restricted in a later analysis.

Germline V gene lookup returns CDR1 SGDLS and CDR2 YYNGEE. V lost 1 base and J lost 5; bases outside the gene matches: 4. This CDR3 is 15 amino acids long. The sample taken for sequencing was PBMCs. This chain connects TRBV9 to TRBJ2-7; 12 nucleotides agree with TRBD2. This TCR derives from a woman younger than 35 in good health and CMV-seropositive. CDR3 region: CASSVTTSGRDEQYF. The CDR3 DNA reads as TGTGCCAGCAGCGTAACGACTAGCGGGAGAGACGAGCAGTACTTC.